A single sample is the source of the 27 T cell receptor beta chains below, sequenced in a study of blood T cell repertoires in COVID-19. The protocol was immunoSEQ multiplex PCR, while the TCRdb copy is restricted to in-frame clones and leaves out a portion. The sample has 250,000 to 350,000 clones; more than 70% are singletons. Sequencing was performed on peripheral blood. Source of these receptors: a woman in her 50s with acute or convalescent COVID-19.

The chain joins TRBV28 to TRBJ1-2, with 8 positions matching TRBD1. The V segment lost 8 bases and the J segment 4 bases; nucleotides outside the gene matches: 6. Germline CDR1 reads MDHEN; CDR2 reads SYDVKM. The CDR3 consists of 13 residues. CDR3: CASETGETYGYTF. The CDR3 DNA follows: TGTGCCAGCGAGACAGGGGAGACCTATGGCTACACCTTC.

The CDR3 reads CATSDDRGDEKLFF. The CDR3 DNA is TGTGCCACCAGTGACGACAGGGGGGATGAAAAACTGTTTTTT. The V call is TRBV24-1, the J call TRBJ1-4, with 9 nucleotides matching TRBD1. The CDR3 has 14 amino acids. In germline, CDR1 is KGHDR, CDR2 SFDVKD. The J segment lost 6 bases and the V segment lost 4 bases, leaving 2 bases of the junction unmatched.

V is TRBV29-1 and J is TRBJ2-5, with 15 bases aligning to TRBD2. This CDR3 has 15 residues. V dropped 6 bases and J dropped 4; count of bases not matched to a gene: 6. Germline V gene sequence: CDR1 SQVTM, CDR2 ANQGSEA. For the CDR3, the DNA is TGCAGCGTCGGGAGGGGACTAGCGGGAGGAGAGACCCAGTACTTC. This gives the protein CSVGRGLAGGETQYF.

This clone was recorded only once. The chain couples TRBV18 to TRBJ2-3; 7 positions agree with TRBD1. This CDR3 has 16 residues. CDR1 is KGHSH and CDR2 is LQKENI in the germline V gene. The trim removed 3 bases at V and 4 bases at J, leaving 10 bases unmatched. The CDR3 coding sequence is TGTGCCAGCTCACCTTATGGACAGGTGGGGGCAGATACGCAGTATTTT. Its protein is CASSPYGQVGADTQYF. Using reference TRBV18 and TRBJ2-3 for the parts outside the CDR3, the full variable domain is NAGVMQNPRHLVRRRGQEARLRCSPMKGHSHVYWYRQLPEEGLKFMVYLQKENIIDESGMPKERFSAEFPKEGPSILRIQQVVRGDSAAYFCASSPYGQVGADTQYFGPGTRLTVL.

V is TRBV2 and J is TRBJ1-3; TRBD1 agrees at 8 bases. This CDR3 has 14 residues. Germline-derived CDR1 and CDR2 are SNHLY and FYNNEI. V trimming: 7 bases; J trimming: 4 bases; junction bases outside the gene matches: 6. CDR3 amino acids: CASNGQGGGNTIYF. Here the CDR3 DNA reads TGTGCCAGCAACGGACAGGGCGGGGGAAACACCATATATTTT.

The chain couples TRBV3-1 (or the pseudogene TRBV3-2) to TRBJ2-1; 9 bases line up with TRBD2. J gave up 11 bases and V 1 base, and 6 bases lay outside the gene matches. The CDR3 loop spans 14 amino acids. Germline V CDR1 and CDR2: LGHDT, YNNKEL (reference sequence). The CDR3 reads CASSQGASGEQQFF. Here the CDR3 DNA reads TGTGCCAGCAGCCAAGGGGCTAGCGGGGAGCAGCAGTTCTTC.

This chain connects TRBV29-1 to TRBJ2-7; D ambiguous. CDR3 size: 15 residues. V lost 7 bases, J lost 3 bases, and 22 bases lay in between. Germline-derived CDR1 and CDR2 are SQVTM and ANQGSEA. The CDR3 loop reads CSALPTRGLGYEQYF. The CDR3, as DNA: TGCAGCGCCCTACCAACCCGAGGATTAGGCTACGAGCAGTACTTC.

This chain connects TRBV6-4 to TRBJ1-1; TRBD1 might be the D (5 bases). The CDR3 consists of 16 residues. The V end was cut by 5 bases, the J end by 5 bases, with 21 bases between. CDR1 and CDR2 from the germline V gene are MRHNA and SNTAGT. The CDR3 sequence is CASSPHIGGVETEAFF. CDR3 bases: TGTGCCAGCAGTCCCCACATTGGGGGGGTAGAGACTGAAGCTTTCTTT.

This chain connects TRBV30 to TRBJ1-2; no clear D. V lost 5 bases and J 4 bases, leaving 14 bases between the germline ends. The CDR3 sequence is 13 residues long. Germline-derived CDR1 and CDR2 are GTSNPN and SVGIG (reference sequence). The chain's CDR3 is CAWGPKAFYGYTF. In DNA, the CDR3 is TGTGCCTGGGGCCCCAAAGCCTTCTATGGCTACACCTTC. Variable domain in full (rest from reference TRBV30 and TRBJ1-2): SQTIHQWPATLVQPVGSPLSLECTVEGTSNPNLYWYRQAAGRGLQLLFYSVGIGQISSEVPQNLSASRPQDRQFILSSKKLLLSDSGFYLCAWGPKAFYGYTFGSGTRLTVV.

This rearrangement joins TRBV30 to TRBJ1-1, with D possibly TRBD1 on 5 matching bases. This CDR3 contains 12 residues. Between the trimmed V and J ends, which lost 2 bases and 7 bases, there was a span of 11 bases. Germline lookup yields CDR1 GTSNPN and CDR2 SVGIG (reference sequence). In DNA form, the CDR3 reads TGTGCCTGGAGTCGGCGGGGCAATGAAGCTTTCTTT. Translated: CAWSRRGNEAFF.

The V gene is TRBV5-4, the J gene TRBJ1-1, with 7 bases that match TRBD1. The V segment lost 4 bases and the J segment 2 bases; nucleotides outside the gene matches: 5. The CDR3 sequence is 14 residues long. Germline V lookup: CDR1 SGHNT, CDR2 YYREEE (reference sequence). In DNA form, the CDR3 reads TGTGCCAGCAGCGCAGGGACAGCCAACACTGAAGCTTTCTTT. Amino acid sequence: CASSAGTANTEAFF.

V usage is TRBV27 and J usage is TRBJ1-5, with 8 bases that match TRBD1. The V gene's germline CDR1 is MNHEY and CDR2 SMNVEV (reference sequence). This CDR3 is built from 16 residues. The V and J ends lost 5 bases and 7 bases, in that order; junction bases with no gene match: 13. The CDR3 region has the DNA TGTGCCAGCAGTCGCCTGGGGCAGGGGGCTAAGCAGCCCCAGCATTTT. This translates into CASSRLGQGAKQPQHF.

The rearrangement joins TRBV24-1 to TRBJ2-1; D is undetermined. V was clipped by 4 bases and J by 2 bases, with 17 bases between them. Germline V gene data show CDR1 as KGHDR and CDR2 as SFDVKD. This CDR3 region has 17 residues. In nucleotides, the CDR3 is TGTGCCACCAGTGACTTCTCCCTCCCTCGGGCCTACAATGAGCAGTTCTTC. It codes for CATSDFSLPRAYNEQFF.

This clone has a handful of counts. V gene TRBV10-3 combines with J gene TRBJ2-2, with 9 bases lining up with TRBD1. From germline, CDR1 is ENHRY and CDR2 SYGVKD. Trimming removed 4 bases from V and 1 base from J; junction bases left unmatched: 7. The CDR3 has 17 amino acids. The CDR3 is CAISGDWGQGNTGELFF. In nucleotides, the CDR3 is TGTGCCATCAGTGGGGACTGGGGACAGGGGAACACCGGGGAGCTGTTTTTT.

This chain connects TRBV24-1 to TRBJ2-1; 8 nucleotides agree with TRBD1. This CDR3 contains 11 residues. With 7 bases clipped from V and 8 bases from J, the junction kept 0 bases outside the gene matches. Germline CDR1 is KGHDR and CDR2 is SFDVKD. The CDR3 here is CATRDRDEQFF. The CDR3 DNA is TGTGCCACCAGGGACAGGGATGAGCAGTTCTTC.

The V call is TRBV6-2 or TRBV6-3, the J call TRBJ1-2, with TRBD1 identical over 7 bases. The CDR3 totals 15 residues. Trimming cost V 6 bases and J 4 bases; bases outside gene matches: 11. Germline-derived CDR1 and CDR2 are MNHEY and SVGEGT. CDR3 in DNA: TGTGCCAGCAGCCGAGGGACAGTCCCTCCCTATGGCTACACCTTC. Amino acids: CASSRGTVPPYGYTF.

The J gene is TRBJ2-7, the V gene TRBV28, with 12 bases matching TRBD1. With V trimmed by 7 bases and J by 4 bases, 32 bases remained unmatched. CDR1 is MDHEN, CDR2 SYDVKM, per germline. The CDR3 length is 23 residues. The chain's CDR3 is CASNNRGQGAERGLAGIVYEQYF. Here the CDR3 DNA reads TGTGCCAGCAACAACAGGGGACAGGGGGCTGAACGTGGTCTAGCGGGAATTGTTTACGAGCAGTACTTC.

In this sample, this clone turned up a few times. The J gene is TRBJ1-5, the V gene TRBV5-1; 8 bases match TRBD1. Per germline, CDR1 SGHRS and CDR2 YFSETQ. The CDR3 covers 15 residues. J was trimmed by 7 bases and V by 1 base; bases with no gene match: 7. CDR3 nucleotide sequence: TGCGCCAGCAGCTTGTCATCAGGGGGCGGACAGCCCCAGCATTTT. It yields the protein CASSLSSGGGQPQHF.

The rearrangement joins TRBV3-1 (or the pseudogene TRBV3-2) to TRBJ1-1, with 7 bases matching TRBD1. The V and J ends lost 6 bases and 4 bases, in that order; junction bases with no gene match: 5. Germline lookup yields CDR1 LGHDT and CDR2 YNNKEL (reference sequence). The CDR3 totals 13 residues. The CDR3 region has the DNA TGTGCCAGCAGTGAGACAGGGAGCACTGAAGCTTTCTTT. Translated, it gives CASSETGSTEAFF.

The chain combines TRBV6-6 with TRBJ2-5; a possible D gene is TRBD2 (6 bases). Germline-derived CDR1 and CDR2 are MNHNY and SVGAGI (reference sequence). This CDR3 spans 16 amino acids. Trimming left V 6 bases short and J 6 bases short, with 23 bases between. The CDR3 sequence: CASSAGLGLNRQTQYF. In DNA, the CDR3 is TGTGCCAGCAGCGCTGGCCTCGGACTAAATAGGCAGACCCAGTACTTC.

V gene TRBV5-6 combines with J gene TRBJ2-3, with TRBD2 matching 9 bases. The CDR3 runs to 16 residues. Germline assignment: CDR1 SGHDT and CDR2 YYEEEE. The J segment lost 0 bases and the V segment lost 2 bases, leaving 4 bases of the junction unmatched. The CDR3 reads CASSFGLALSTDTQYF. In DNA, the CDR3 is TGTGCCAGCAGCTTTGGACTAGCGCTAAGCACAGATACGCAGTATTTT.

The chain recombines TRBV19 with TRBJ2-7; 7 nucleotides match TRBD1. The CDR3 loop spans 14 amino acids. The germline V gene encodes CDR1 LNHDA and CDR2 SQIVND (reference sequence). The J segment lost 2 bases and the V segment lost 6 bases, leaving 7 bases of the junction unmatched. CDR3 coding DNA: TGTGCCAGTAGGGCACCGGGACAGACCTACGAGCAGTACTTC. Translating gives CASRAPGQTYEQYF.

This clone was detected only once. The CDR3 protein is CASSFPQGNDYGYTF. Written as DNA, the CDR3 is TGTGCCAGCAGCTTCCCCCAGGGGAATGACTATGGCTACACCTTC. The chain couples TRBV11-1 to TRBJ1-2; possibly TRBD1 for D (6 bases). Germline loops: CDR1 SGHAT, CDR2 FQDESV (reference sequence). V was clipped by 3 bases and J by 3 bases, with 14 bases between them. The CDR3 consists of 15 residues.

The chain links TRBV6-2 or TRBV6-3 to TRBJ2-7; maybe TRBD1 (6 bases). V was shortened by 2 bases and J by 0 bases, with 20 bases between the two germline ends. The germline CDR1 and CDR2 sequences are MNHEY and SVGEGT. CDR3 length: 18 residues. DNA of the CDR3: TGTGCCAGCAGTTACCCAAGTAACAGGGCCCTACTCTCCTACGAGCAGTACTTC. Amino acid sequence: CASSYPSNRALLSYEQYF.

In nucleotides, the CDR3 is TGCGCCAGCAGCCAAGATCCCGCGGGAGTAACCGGGGAGCTGTTTTTT. Amino acids: CASSQDPAGVTGELFF. J is TRBJ2-2 and V is TRBV4-1; 7 bases are shared with TRBD2. CDR1 is MGHRA and CDR2 is YSYEKL in the germline V gene. CDR3 length equals 16 residues. Trimming took 0 bases from V and 5 from J; bases not matched to a gene: 6.

The DNA of the CDR3 is TGTGCCAGCAGCCTGAGGGAGACCCAGTACTTC. Translation gives CASSLRETQYF. The J gene is TRBJ2-5, the V gene TRBV3-1 (or the pseudogene TRBV3-2); no clear D. Germline CDR1 LGHDT, CDR2 YNNKEL (reference sequence). The germline V and J ends were trimmed by 4 bases and 5 bases, with 5 bases remaining between them. There are 11 residues in the CDR3.

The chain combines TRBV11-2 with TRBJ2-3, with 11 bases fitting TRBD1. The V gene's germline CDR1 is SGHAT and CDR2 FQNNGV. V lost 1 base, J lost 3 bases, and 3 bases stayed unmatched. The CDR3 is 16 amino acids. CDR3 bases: TGTGCCAGCAGCTTAGGGGGGACAGGGGGGACAGATACGCAGTATTTT. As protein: CASSLGGTGGTDTQYF.